The 10 T cell receptor beta chains listed next were all sequenced from one sample in a study of molecular identifiers for immune sequencing clone quantification. Via MiXCR, TCRdb re-called the PCR reads, giving one row per CDR3 protein. The table records around 480,000 distinct CDR3 sequences, over 20% of them present only once. The sample taken for sequencing was naive CD8+ T cells from blood, with Jurkat cell RNA spiked in. The subset is: FACS-sorted CD8+CD4-CCR7+CD45RA+ naive T cells. The receptor source for this set is a human donor in good health. Some libraries in this study had Jurkat cell RNA spiked in.

A note on this clonotype: One junction end disagrees with the germline gene, perhaps due to a read error. The rearrangement joins TRBV6-5 to TRBJ2-1, with 10 bases identical to TRBD2. The CDR3 contains 19 residues. Germline CDR1 and CDR2: MNHEY and SVGAGI. The CDR3 here is CARSTTSGELWSSYNEQFF. CDR3 nucleotides: TGTGCCCGCAGCACAACTAGCGGGGAACTCTGGAGCTCCTACAATGAGCAGTTCTTC.

About this clonotype: With a much larger clone just one base away, this may be a read error. V usage is TRBV14 and J usage is TRBJ2-7; TRBD1 is a possible D gene (6 bases). This CDR3 is built from 17 residues. V was pared by 0 bases and J by 2 bases, with 17 bases between. From germline, CDR1 is SGHDN and CDR2 FVKESK. The CDR3 protein is CASSQDSDSYYPYEQYF. The CDR3 bases are TGTGCCAGCAGCCAAGACTCGGACAGTTACTACCCCTACGAGCAGTACTTC.

This clonotype was observed many times. The V call is TRBV29-1, the J call TRBJ2-7; TRBD1 is a possible D gene (6 bases). V was trimmed by 4 bases and J by 0 bases, leaving 16 bases between them. This CDR3 is built from 15 residues. CDR1 and CDR2 from the germline V gene are SQVTM and ANQGSEA. The CDR3 loop reads CSVATGFRSSYEQYF. The CDR3 DNA sequence: TGCAGCGTTGCTACAGGGTTTCGAAGCTCCTACGAGCAGTACTTC.

The chain uses TRBV4-1 and TRBJ2-1, with 9 positions matching TRBD1. The CDR3 length is 15 residues. Germline trimming cut 2 bases from V and 7 bases from J; bases unmatched to any gene: 6. Germline V gives CDR1 MGHRA, CDR2 YSYEKL. The DNA for the CDR3 is TGCGCCAGCAGCCAATGGGACAGGGCTGGGAATGAGCAGTTCTTC. This translates into CASSQWDRAGNEQFF.

Comment on this clonotype: Compared with germline, one end of the junction differs, possibly owing to a read error. The gene calls are TRBV6-6 and TRBJ2-2; 13 bases match TRBD2. From germline, CDR1 is MNHNY and CDR2 SVGAGI (reference sequence). CDR3 length: 17 amino acids. In DNA, the CDR3 is TGTGCCAGCAGTACTAGCGGGGGGGCATCGAACGCCGGGGAGCTGTTTTTT. Its protein is CASSTSGGASNAGELFF.

This clonotype was recorded at least ten times. DNA of the CDR3: TGCGCCAGCAGCCAAGAGCGGGTCAGGGGGCTTGAAGCTTTCTTT. The encoded protein is CASSQERVRGLEAFF. J is TRBJ1-1 and V is TRBV4-3; 8 bases match TRBD1. Trimming took 0 bases from V and 7 from J; bases not matched to a gene: 7. Germline CDR1 reads LGHNA; CDR2 reads YSLEER. The CDR3 spans 15 residues.

The chain employs TRBV20-1 and TRBJ2-7; possible D gene TRBD2, 5 bases. Germline lookup yields CDR1 DFQATT and CDR2 SNEGSKA (reference sequence). V was pared by 0 bases and J by 1 base, with 13 bases between. The CDR3 is 15 amino acids. CDR3 in amino acids: CSARDMERTSYEQYF. As DNA, the CDR3 is TGCAGTGCTAGAGATATGGAGCGGACTTCCTACGAGCAGTACTTC.

This clonotype showed up just a few times. The genes are TRBV6-5 and TRBJ1-2, with D perhaps matching TRBD1 (6 bases). Trimming shortened V by 2 bases and J by 4 bases, and 17 bases separated the two germline ends. The CDR3 is 16 amino acids. Per the germline V gene, CDR1 is MNHEY and CDR2 is SVGAGI. CDR3: CASSYTSQGFGYGYTF. Written as DNA, the CDR3 is TGTGCCAGCAGTTACACTTCACAGGGATTCGGCTATGGCTACACCTTC.

On this clonotype: A read error is possible here, since a much larger clone lies one base away. The chain carries TRBV9 and TRBJ1-1, with 11 nucleotides matching TRBD1. Trimming cost V 7 bases and J 5 bases; bases outside gene matches: 7. Germline V gene data show CDR1 as SGDLS and CDR2 as YYNGEE. The CDR3 has 14 residues. The CDR3 region is CASGFGTGGTEAFF. CDR3 DNA: TGTGCCAGCGGCTTTGGGACAGGGGGGACTGAAGCTTTCTTT.

Remarks on this clonotype: No conserved phenylalanine or tryptophan is present at the end of the CDR3, so a read error is the likely explanation. The chain links TRBV7-9 to TRBJ2-7; 13 bases are a match to TRBD2. Germline V CDR1 and CDR2: SEHNR, FQNEAQ (reference sequence). CDR3 length equals 15 residues. V lost 5 bases, J lost 6 bases, and 7 bases stayed unmatched. The CDR3 bases are TGTGCCAGCAGCCTTGGACTAGCGGGAGCAGGCGAGCAGTACCTC. Encoded protein: CASSLGLAGAGEQYL.